One T cell receptor beta chain is described in this entry. This CDR3 contains 15 residues. V shed 5 bases and J 3 bases; nucleotides not matched to a gene: 8. The germline CDR1 and CDR2 sequences are LGHNA and YNFKEQ. These data originate in a study of blood T cell repertoires in COVID-19. Profiling relied on immunoSEQ multiplex PCR, and the TCRdb table lists in-frame clones only, not all of them. The sample contains roughly 200,000 clones, 80% to 90% of which appear only once. Sequenced: PBMCs or T cells enriched from blood (not recorded which). The chain carries TRBV4-2 and TRBJ2-5; the match to TRBD1 covers 8 bases. This clonotype was sampled from a young man who had recovered from COVID-19. Written as DNA, the CDR3 is TGTGCCAGCAGCAGAAGACAGGGGCCTGAAGAGACCCAGTACTTC. It encodes CASSRRQGPEETQYF.